This TCR beta chain was sequenced during a study of blood T cell repertoires in COVID-19. Study at large: The samples span acute and convalescent COVID-19 from the United States, Italy and Spain. Sources were T cells, B-cell-depleted T cells, or PBMCs; the material itself was cDNA or gDNA.

Methods used by the authors: Cell counts per sample came from amplifying reference gene primers. Sequenced by immunoSEQ multiplex PCR; TCRdb stores in-frame clones only, minus some. V and J calls and clone size are given by that table; D and trimming were obtained from the DNA. This repertoire shows 200,000 to 250,000 clones, almost 90% found once; its top ten account for roughly 2.6%. CDR3 length: 11 residues. The germline V gene encodes CDR1 SQVTM and CDR2 ANQGSEA. Unmatched junction bases numbered 0, after V lost 4 bases and J lost 5 bases. This TCR was recovered from a woman in her fifties or sixties with acute or convalescent COVID-19. The material sequenced was peripheral blood. This chain connects TRBV29-1 to TRBJ2-5, with 8 bases identical to TRBD1. DNA of the CDR3: TGCAGCGTTGGACAGGGGGAGACCCAGTACTTC. It yields the protein CSVGQGETQYF.